The TCR beta chain described here comes from a study of blood T cell repertoires in COVID-19. The J segment lost 12 bases and the V segment lost 5 bases, leaving 10 bases of the junction unmatched. Germline lookup yields CDR1 SQVTM and CDR2 ANQGSEA. The CDR3 has 12 amino acids. Assay: immunoSEQ multiplex PCR; the TCRdb copy retains only in-frame clones and omits some. In the table there are about 140,000 clones, 88% of which are singletons. This clonotype was obtained from a man aged 60-69 years with active or convalescent COVID-19. Sequenced input: peripheral blood. The J gene is TRBJ2-1, the V gene TRBV29-1, with 7 bases fitting TRBD1. CDR3 DNA sequence: TGCAGCGTTTTTACTGACAGGGCTGGGCAGTTCTTC. It yields the protein CSVFTDRAGQFF.